This TCR beta chain appears in the sequencing data of a study of cytomegalovirus exposure and HLA in healthy donors. Study details: An earlier analysis found some 100 million unique TCR beta sequences from 150 million to 200 million T cells.

The PCR had 60 Vbeta and 13 Jbeta primers. TCRdb's copy holds only in-frame clones and misses some; the assay was immunoSEQ multiplex PCR. This table lists around 200,000 clones. On this clone: Antigen: not known.

Per germline, CDR1 MDHEN and CDR2 SYDVKM. The ends lost 11 bases at V and 0 bases at J; junction bases unmatched: 9. The CDR3 spans 16 residues. Findings and caveats of the study: Being indistinguishable, some V segments were excluded, TRBV6-2 and TRBV6-3 among them. Both high specificity and high sensitivity reportedly marked the classifier's diagnosis of cytomegalovirus status.

V is TRBV28 and J is TRBJ2-1; the match to TRBD1 covers 11 bases. Sequencing was carried out using PBMCs. The receptor was isolated from a girl aged 2-10 years in good health and CMV-seropositive. The CDR3 loop reads CAGQGAGESSYNEQFF. Here the CDR3 DNA reads TGTGCCGGACAGGGGGCAGGGGAGAGCTCCTACAATGAGCAGTTCTTC.